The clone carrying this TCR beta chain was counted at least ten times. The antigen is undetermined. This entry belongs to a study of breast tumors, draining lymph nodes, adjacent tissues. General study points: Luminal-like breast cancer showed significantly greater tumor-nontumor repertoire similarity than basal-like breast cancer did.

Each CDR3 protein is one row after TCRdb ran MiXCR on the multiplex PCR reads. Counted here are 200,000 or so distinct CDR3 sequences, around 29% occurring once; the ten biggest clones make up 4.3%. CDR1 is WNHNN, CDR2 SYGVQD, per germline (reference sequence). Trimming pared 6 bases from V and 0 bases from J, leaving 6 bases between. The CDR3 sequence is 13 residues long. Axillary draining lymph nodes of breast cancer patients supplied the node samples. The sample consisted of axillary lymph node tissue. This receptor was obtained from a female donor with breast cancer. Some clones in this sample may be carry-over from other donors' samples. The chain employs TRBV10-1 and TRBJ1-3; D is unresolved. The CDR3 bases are TGCGCCAGCAGAGCCTACTCTGGAAACACCATATATTTT. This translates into CASRAYSGNTIYF.